This TCR beta chain emerged from a study of blood T cell repertoires in COVID-19. On the study more broadly: Samples came from the United States, Italy and Spain, spanning acute and convalescent COVID-19. T cells, B-cell-depleted T cells, or PBMCs provided the cDNA or gDNA that served as material.

Authors' processing steps: How many nucleated cells were present was estimated from reference gene primer amplification. Here immunoSEQ multiplex PCR was the method, and the copy in TCRdb shows in-frame clones only, minus some. D and trimming come from the DNA, and the V and J calls and clone size come from that table. Altogether fewer than 250,000 clones are present, 70% to 90% being singletons, with the ten largest covering about 10%. CDR1 and CDR2 from the germline V gene are WSHSY and SAAADI. V lost 0 bases and J lost 4; bases outside the gene matches: 3. There are 15 residues in the CDR3. The sequenced sample was peripheral blood. V usage is TRBV10-2 and J usage is TRBJ1-5; TRBD1 matches 7 bases. The sequence was obtained from a woman of 80 years or more with acute or convalescent COVID-19. The CDR3 bases are TGCGCCAGCAGTGAGTCGAGACAGGGAAATCAGCCCCAGCATTTT. Protein product: CASSESRQGNQPQHF.